This TCR beta chain was retrieved from a study of T-cell memory formation after mild COVID-19. At the level of the study: TCR clusters were mostly confined to one donor each. Study-level points and caveats: Among clones peaking at day 37 in the second wave, SARS-CoV-2 specificity remained unconfirmed. Clones contracting across day 15 to 85 had a balanced CD4/CD8 profile; later expanding clones leaned CD4+.

About this clonotype: Its antigen remains unknown.

The germline V and J ends were trimmed by 4 bases and 4 bases, with 19 bases remaining between them. CDR3 length: 16 residues. Germline CDR1 reads MNHNS; CDR2 reads SASEGT. TCR alpha and TCR beta cDNA libraries with sample barcodes and UMIs came from 5'RACE using constant-segment primers. TCRdb itself ran the 5' RACE reads through MiXCR, one entry per CDR3 protein. The sample shows about 250,000 distinct CDR3 sequences, approximately 18% of them seen only once. This sequence joins TRBV6-1 and TRBJ1-1, with D perhaps matching TRBD1 (6 bases). Sequencing input: PBMCs or a T cell subset sorted from them (not recorded which). The receptor's source is a young man who had mild COVID-19 (a few samples of this study predate the infection). Cell type and time point are not known. The CDR3: CASSVGLGGWGTEAFF. CDR3 bases: TGTGCCAGCAGTGTGGGATTAGGGGGTTGGGGCACTGAAGCTTTCTTT.